A single sample gave rise to the 10 T cell receptor beta chains below, sequenced in a study of blood T cell repertoires in COVID-19. Profiling relied on immunoSEQ multiplex PCR, and the TCRdb table lists in-frame clones only, not all of them. The repertoire holds approximately 130,000 clones, approximately 92% seen once, with approximately 27% in the top ten. The sample comprised peripheral blood. Every receptor here comes from a man aged 65 to 79 with active or convalescent COVID-19.

This chain connects TRBV3-1 (or the pseudogene TRBV3-2) to TRBJ2-1; TRBD1 matches 9 bases. The CDR3 sequence is 15 residues long. Germline V lookup: CDR1 LGHDT, CDR2 YNNKEL (reference sequence). Trimming removed 4 bases from V and 3 bases from J; junction bases left unmatched: 4. The CDR3 bases are TGTGCCAGCAGCCGCCCGGGACAGGGCTACAATGAGCAGTTCTTC. Translated: CASSRPGQGYNEQFF.

This chain joins TRBV3-1 (or the pseudogene TRBV3-2) and TRBJ1-1; no reliable D call. V shed 1 base and J shed 0 bases, with 12 bases lying between them. There are 16 residues in the CDR3. Germline V CDR1 and CDR2: LGHDT, YNNKEL (reference sequence). The CDR3 bases are TGTGCCAGCAGCCAAGGAGGGAGGGTTGTGAACACTGAAGCTTTCTTT. It yields the protein CASSQGGRVVNTEAFF.

The chain carries TRBV30 and TRBJ1-6, with D perhaps TRBD1 (6 bases). Germline assignment: CDR1 GTSNPN and CDR2 SVGIG (reference sequence). V lost 3 bases and J lost 10, with 19 bases in between. CDR3 length equals 15 residues. Here the CDR3 reads CAWRARDRTTSPLHF. The DNA for the CDR3 is TGTGCCTGGAGGGCGCGAGACAGGACAACCTCACCCCTCCACTTT.

This chain uses TRBV5-1 with TRBJ1-5, with 9 bases lining up with TRBD1. The CDR3 sequence is 15 residues long. J gave up 4 bases and V 1 base, and 3 bases lay outside the gene matches. Germline values: CDR1 SGHRS, CDR2 YFSETQ. CDR3 sequence (DNA): TGCGCCAGCAGCTTGACAGGGGGCATAAATCAGCCCCAGCATTTT. Protein product: CASSLTGGINQPQHF.

The genes are TRBV11-3 and TRBJ2-3, with 9 bases matching TRBD1. Trimming took 1 base from V and 3 from J; bases not matched to a gene: 8. Germline CDR1 SGHNT, CDR2 YENEEA. This CDR3 region has 17 residues. CDR3 DNA: TGTGCCAGCAGCTTAGCGGGCGAGGGGACAGGGACAGATACGCAGTATTTT. This sequence encodes CASSLAGEGTGTDTQYF.

V is TRBV12-3 or TRBV12-4 and J is TRBJ1-2; weak D call: TRBD1 (6 bases). V dropped 5 bases and J dropped 4 bases, with 11 bases sitting between them. The CDR3 length is 13 residues. The CDR3 DNA is TGTGCCAGCAGTACCACAGGGACCTATGGCTACACCTTC. Its translation: CASSTTGTYGYTF.

CDR3 sequence (DNA): TGTGCCAGCAGCCCCCGGGACAGGGGTCTTGCAACTAATGAAAAACTGTTTTTT. Its translation is CASSPRDRGLATNEKLFF. The gene calls are TRBV7-8 and TRBJ1-4, with TRBD1 matching 10 bases. The junction had 9 bases not matched to a gene; V was cut back by 5 bases and J by 0 bases. The germline V gene has CDR1 SGHVS and CDR2 FQNEAQ. CDR3 length: 18 amino acids.

This rearrangement joins TRBV7-9 to TRBJ1-3; D remains unclear. The CDR3 loop spans 13 amino acids. Germline CDR1 is SEHNR and CDR2 is FQNEAQ (reference sequence). V was clipped by 5 bases and J by 0 bases, with 5 bases between them. CDR3 in amino acids: CASSPSSGNTIYF. The CDR3 region has the DNA TGTGCCAGCAGCCCCTCCTCTGGAAACACCATATATTTT. The full variable domain, with the rest looked up from reference TRBV7-9 and TRBJ1-3, is DTGVSQNPRHKITKRGQNVTFRCDPISEHNRLYWYRQTLGQGPEFLTYFQNEAQLEKSRLLSDRFSAERPKGSFSTLEIQRTEQGDSAMYLCASSPSSGNTIYFGEGSWLTVV.

The chain recombines TRBV21-1 with TRBJ2-7; the D call TRBD2 from the table was never checked on the DNA. TRBV21-1 is annotated as a pseudogene. This CDR3 comprises 12 residues. The chain's CDR3 is CARTGSSYEQYF. CDR3 nucleotide sequence: TGTGCCAGAACTGGTAGCTCCTACGAGCAGTACTTC.

This clone appeared once. The chain combines TRBV3-1 (or the pseudogene TRBV3-2) with TRBJ1-1, with D possibly TRBD1 on 6 matching bases. Trimming cost V 3 bases and J 10 bases, with 15 bases left between them. The CDR3 spans 13 residues. Germline assignment: CDR1 LGHDT and CDR2 YNNKEL (reference sequence). CDR3: CASSHQQGRPAFF. For the CDR3, the DNA is TGTGCCAGCAGCCATCAACAGGGCCGGCCAGCTTTCTTT.